Below, 20 T cell receptor beta chains from the same sample are listed, as sequenced in a study of control samples from healthy donors and cancer patients. Libraries were prepared by immunoSEQ multiplex PCR; TCRdb keeps only in-frame clonotypes and omits some of them. The sample shows 80,000 to 100,000 clones, 88% of them seen only once. The sequenced material came from blood. Receptors were obtained from a man younger than 40 in good health.

This clone is a singleton in its sample. The chain employs TRBV7-9 and TRBJ2-2; 13 bases fit TRBD2. V was pared by 5 bases and J by 5 bases, with 8 bases of the junction left unmatched. The CDR3 has 17 residues. Germline CDR1 reads SEHNR; CDR2 reads FQNEAQ (reference sequence). In DNA form, the CDR3 reads TGTGCCAGCAGCCCCTGGACTAGCGGGAGCCCAACCGGGGAGCTGTTTTTT. Translating it yields CASSPWTSGSPTGELFF.

The chain is built from TRBV2 and TRBJ2-1; 8 nucleotides line up with TRBD2. The length of the CDR3 is 16 residues. V lost 2 bases and J lost 5; bases outside the gene matches: 8. From germline, CDR1 is SNHLY and CDR2 FYNNEI. Here the CDR3 reads CASSEWKLAAHNEQFF. CDR3 bases: TGTGCCAGCAGTGAATGGAAACTAGCGGCCCACAATGAGCAGTTCTTC.

The chain has TRBV24-1 and TRBJ2-3; perhaps TRBD1 as D (5 bases). The germline V gene encodes CDR1 KGHDR and CDR2 SFDVKD. Trimming removed 3 bases from V and 1 base from J, with 13 bases in between. The CDR3 loop spans 16 amino acids. CDR3 nucleotides: TGTGCCACCAGTGATGACCCTGGGGCAGGCACAGATACGCAGTATTTT. Translated: CATSDDPGAGTDTQYF.

The chain combines TRBV11-3 with TRBJ2-2, with a tentative D call TRBD2 (6 bases). V was shortened by 3 bases and J by 3 bases, with 11 bases between the two germline ends. CDR1 and CDR2 (germline): SGHNT, YENEEA. This CDR3 region has 15 residues. The CDR3 is CASSLDYPHTGELFF. DNA of the CDR3: TGTGCCAGCAGCTTGGACTACCCGCACACCGGGGAGCTGTTTTTT.

The chain recombines TRBV5-6 with TRBJ1-2; 9 nucleotides align to TRBD1. The V and J ends lost 0 bases and 8 bases, in that order; junction bases with no gene match: 11. In germline, CDR1 is SGHDT, CDR2 YYEEEE. The CDR3 loop spans 16 amino acids. For the CDR3, the DNA is TGTGCCAGCAGCTTGGCCGGGACAGGGCCATCGGAGGGCTACACCTTC. Protein sequence: CASSLAGTGPSEGYTF.

J is TRBJ1-4 and V is TRBV7-3; the D gene is possibly TRBD1 (5 bases). The germline V gene has CDR1 SGHTA and CDR2 FQGTGA. V was pared by 6 bases and J by 6 bases, with 11 bases between. The CDR3 is 13 residues long. The DNA of the CDR3 is TGTGCCAGCAGTCCAGGGCCGGATGAAAAACTGTTTTTT. It is translated as CASSPGPDEKLFF.

The chain combines TRBV4-2 with TRBJ1-2, with a possible D match to TRBD1 (5 bases). The germline CDR1 and CDR2 sequences are LGHNA and YNFKEQ. Trimming took 0 bases from V and 2 from J, leaving 10 bases between them. This CDR3 is 15 amino acids long. Here the CDR3 reads CASSQELRENYGYTF. The CDR3 region has the DNA TGTGCCAGCAGCCAAGAGCTCAGGGAGAACTATGGCTACACCTTC.

The chain joins TRBV19 to TRBJ1-6, with no clear D. The CDR3 totals 13 residues. V shed 7 bases and J shed 10 bases, with 14 bases lying between them. The V gene's germline CDR1 is LNHDA and CDR2 SQIVND (reference sequence). CDR3 sequence (DNA): TGTGCCAGTAAGGCAAAGACTGGATCACCCCTCCACTTT. Translation: CASKAKTGSPLHF.

The chain has TRBV24-1 and TRBJ1-6; D uncertain. This CDR3 has 18 residues. Germline-derived CDR1 and CDR2 are KGHDR and SFDVKD. V was cut by 1 base and J by 0 bases, with 12 bases left in between. CDR3 coding DNA: TGTGCCACCAGTGATTTAGTCAGGACGAGCTCCTATAATTCACCCCTCCACTTT. This encodes CATSDLVRTSSYNSPLHF.

V usage is TRBV11-2 and J usage is TRBJ2-2; the D gene could be TRBD1 or TRBD2 (5 bases each). Trimming took off 6 bases at V and 13 bases at J, with 18 bases between the two ends. Germline-derived CDR1 and CDR2 are SGHAT and FQNNGV. This CDR3 has 13 amino acids. The CDR3 coding sequence is TGTGCCAGCAGTCTGGGGGTGGTGCGAGGGCTGTTTTTT. Residues: CASSLGVVRGLFF.

The chain joins TRBV28 to TRBJ2-1; D unresolved. The CDR3 has 15 residues. Trimming pared 6 bases from V and 8 bases from J, leaving 20 bases between. Germline CDR1 is MDHEN and CDR2 is SYDVKM. The CDR3 loop is CASRPNGPGTHEQFF. The CDR3 DNA is TGTGCCAGCAGACCCAACGGCCCCGGAACCCATGAGCAGTTCTTC.

This clone was found once. The chain joins TRBV7-3 to TRBJ2-7; D may be TRBD1 (5 bases). Trimming shortened V by 1 base and J by 0 bases, and 10 bases separated the two germline ends. The CDR3 is 15 residues long. In germline, CDR1 is SGHTA, CDR2 FQGTGA. DNA for the CDR3: TGTGCCAGCAGCTTAAGTGGGGCTTCCTCCTACGAGCAGTACTTC. Translating gives CASSLSGASSYEQYF. Full variable domain (outside the CDR3, taken from reference TRBV7-3 and TRBJ2-7): GAGVSQTPSNKVTEKGKYVELRCDPISGHTALYWYRQSLGQGPEFLIYFQGTGAADDSGLPNDRFFAVRPEGSVSTLKIQRTERGDSAVYLCASSLSGASSYEQYFGPGTRLTVT.

This chain links TRBV6-5 with TRBJ1-2; D is undetermined. The CDR3 loop spans 15 amino acids. Trimming shortened V by 5 bases and J by 4 bases, and 17 bases separated the two germline ends. Looked up from germline, CDR1 is MNHEY and CDR2 is SVGAGI. CDR3 loop: CASSRGQPGFYGYTF. CDR3 nucleotide sequence: TGTGCCAGCAGTCGGGGTCAACCCGGATTCTATGGCTACACCTTC.

The chain employs TRBV15 and TRBJ2-7, with 9 positions matching TRBD1. This CDR3 contains 14 residues. CDR1 is LNHNV and CDR2 is YYDKDF in the germline V gene (reference sequence). With V trimmed by 3 bases and J by 7 bases, 7 bases remained unmatched. CDR3 nucleotide sequence: TGTGCCACCAGCAGGGACAGGGGTCCCGGGGAGCAGTACTTC. Residues: CATSRDRGPGEQYF.

The V and J genes are TRBV21-1 and TRBJ2-3; the table's D call, TRBD1, has no DNA check behind it. TRBV21-1 is flagged as a pseudogene. The CDR3 covers 17 residues. This chain's CDR3 is CASSKVGTGQRTDTQYF. The CDR3 region has the DNA TGTGCCAGCAGCAAAGTAGGGACAGGACAGCGCACAGATACGCAGTATTTT.

This sequence joins TRBV29-1 and TRBJ1-4, with 8 bases aligning to TRBD1. The CDR3 length is 12 residues. Trimming took 6 bases from V and 5 from J; bases not matched to a gene: 2. The V gene's germline CDR1 is SQVTM and CDR2 ANQGSEA. The CDR3: CSVGQGNEKLFF. The CDR3 region has the DNA TGCAGCGTAGGACAGGGCAATGAAAAACTGTTTTTT.

The V call is TRBV2, the J call TRBJ2-4, with D possibly being TRBD2 (5 bases). CDR1 is SNHLY, CDR2 FYNNEI, per germline. Between the trimmed V and J ends, which lost 9 bases and 1 base, there was a span of 10 bases. The CDR3 spans 13 residues. This chain's CDR3 is CARSRGAKNIQYF. In nucleotides, the CDR3 is TGTGCCAGGAGCCGAGGGGCCAAAAACATTCAGTACTTC.

The rearrangement uses TRBV5-1 and TRBJ2-5; no firm D call. Germline V gene lookup returns CDR1 SGHRS and CDR2 YFSETQ. V was clipped by 0 bases and J by 3 bases, with 6 bases between them. The CDR3 covers 13 residues. CDR3 protein: CASSLGRKETQYF. The CDR3, as DNA: TGCGCCAGCAGCTTGGGCCGGAAAGAGACCCAGTACTTC.

The chain employs TRBV7-9 and TRBJ1-4; TRBD1 matches at 9 bases. Unmatched junction bases numbered 2, after V lost 1 base and J lost 2 bases. The CDR3 is made up of 16 amino acids. Per germline, CDR1 SEHNR and CDR2 FQNEAQ (reference sequence). As DNA, the CDR3 is TGTGCCAGCAGCTTAGGACAGGGGGGGACTAATGAAAAACTGTTTTTT. It codes for CASSLGQGGTNEKLFF.

J is TRBJ2-5 and V is TRBV9, with TRBD2 as a possible D gene (5 bases). The CDR3 loop spans 16 amino acids. Trimming left V 6 bases short and J 4 bases short, with 22 bases between. Germline V gene sequence: CDR1 SGDLS, CDR2 YYNGEE. DNA for the CDR3: TGTGCCAGCACTCAAGCCGCCGGGGAATTAGGAGAGACCCAGTACTTC. This codes for CASTQAAGELGETQYF.